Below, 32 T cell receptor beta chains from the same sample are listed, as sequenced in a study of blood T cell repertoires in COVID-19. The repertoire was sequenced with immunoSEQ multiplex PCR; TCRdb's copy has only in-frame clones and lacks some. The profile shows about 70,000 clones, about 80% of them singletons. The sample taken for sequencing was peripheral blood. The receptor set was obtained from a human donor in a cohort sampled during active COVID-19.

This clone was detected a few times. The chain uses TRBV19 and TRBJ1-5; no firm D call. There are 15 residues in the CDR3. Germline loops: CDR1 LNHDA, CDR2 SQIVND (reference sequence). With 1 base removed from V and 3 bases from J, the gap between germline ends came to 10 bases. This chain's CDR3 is CASSIVRGINQPQHF. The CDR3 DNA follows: TGTGCCAGTAGTATAGTGCGAGGTATCAATCAGCCCCAGCATTTT. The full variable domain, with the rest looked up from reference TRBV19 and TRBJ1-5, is DGGITQSPKYLFRKEGQNVTLSCEQNLNHDAMYWYRQDPGQGLRLIYYSQIVNDFQKGDIAEGYSVSREKKESFPLTVTSAQKNPTAFYLCASSIVRGINQPQHFGDGTRLSIL.

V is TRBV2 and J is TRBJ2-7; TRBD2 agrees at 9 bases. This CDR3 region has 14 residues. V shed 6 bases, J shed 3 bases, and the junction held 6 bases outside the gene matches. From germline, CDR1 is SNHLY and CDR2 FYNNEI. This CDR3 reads CASSVAGAIYEQYF. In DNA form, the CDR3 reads TGTGCCAGCAGCGTAGCGGGAGCTATCTACGAGCAGTACTTC.

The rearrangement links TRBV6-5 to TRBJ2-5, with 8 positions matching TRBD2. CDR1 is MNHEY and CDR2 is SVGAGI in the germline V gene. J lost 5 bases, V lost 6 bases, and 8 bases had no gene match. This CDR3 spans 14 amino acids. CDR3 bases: TGTGCCAGCAGCTCCGGGGGGGTAGCGGAGACCCAGTACTTC. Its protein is CASSSGGVAETQYF.

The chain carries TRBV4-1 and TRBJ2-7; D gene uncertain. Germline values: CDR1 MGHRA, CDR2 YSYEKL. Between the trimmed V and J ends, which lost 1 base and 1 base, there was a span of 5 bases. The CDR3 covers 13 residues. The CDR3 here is CASSQGMSYEQYF. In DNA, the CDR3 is TGCGCCAGCAGCCAAGGTATGTCCTACGAGCAGTACTTC.

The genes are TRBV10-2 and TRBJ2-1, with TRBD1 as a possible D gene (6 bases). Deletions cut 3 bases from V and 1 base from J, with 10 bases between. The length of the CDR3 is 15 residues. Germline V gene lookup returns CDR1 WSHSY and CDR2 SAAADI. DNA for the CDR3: TGCGCCAGCAGTGAAAGGACAGCGTCCTACAATGAGCAGTTCTTC. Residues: CASSERTASYNEQFF.

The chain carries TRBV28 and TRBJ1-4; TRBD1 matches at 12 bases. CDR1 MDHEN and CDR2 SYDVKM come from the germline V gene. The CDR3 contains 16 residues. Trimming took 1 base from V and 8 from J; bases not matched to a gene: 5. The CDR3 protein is CASSLLGTGGREKLFF. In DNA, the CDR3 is TGTGCCAGCAGTTTATTGGGGACAGGGGGCAGGGAAAAACTGTTTTTT.

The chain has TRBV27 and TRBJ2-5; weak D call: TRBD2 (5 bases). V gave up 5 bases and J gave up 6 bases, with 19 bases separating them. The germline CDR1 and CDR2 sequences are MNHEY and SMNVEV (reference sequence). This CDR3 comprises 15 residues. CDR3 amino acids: CASSQHLTGLKTQYF. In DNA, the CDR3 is TGTGCCAGCAGTCAACACCTCACGGGGTTGAAGACCCAGTACTTC.

The CDR3 loop reads CASSYDRGRNTEAFF. The CDR3 DNA reads TGTGCCAGCAGTTATGACAGGGGTAGAAACACTGAAGCTTTCTTT. This chain links TRBV6-5 with TRBJ1-1, with TRBD1 matching 8 bases. Germline V CDR1 and CDR2: MNHEY, SVGAGI. This CDR3 is built from 15 residues. With V trimmed by 3 bases and J by 2 bases, 5 bases remained unmatched.

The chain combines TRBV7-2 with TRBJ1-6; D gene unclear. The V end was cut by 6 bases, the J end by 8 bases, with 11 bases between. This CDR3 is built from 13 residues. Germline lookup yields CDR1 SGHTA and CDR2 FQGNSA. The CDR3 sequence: CASSSYRDSPLHF. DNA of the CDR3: TGTGCCAGCAGTTCCTATCGAGATTCACCCCTCCACTTT.

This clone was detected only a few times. The CDR3 protein is CASSQYSNQPQHF. The DNA for the CDR3 is TGTGCCAGCAGCCAATATAGCAATCAGCCCCAGCATTTT. The chain carries TRBV3-1 (or the pseudogene TRBV3-2) and TRBJ1-5; D not certain. This CDR3 has 13 amino acids. In germline, CDR1 is LGHDT, CDR2 YNNKEL (reference sequence). Trimming pared 2 bases from V and 0 bases from J, leaving 2 bases between.

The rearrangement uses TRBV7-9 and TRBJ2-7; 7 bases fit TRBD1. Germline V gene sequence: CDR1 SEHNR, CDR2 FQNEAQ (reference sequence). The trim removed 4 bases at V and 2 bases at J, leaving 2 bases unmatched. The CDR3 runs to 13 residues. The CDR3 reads CASSSQGAYEQYF. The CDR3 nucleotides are TGTGCCAGCAGCTCCCAGGGGGCCTACGAGCAGTACTTC.

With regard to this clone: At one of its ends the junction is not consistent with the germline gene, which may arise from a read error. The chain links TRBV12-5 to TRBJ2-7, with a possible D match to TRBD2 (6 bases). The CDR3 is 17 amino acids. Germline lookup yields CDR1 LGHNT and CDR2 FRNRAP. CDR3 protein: CASGLVMNRRAAYEQYF. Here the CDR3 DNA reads TGTGCTAGTGGCTTGGTAATGAACAGGAGGGCAGCCTACGAGCAGTACTTC.

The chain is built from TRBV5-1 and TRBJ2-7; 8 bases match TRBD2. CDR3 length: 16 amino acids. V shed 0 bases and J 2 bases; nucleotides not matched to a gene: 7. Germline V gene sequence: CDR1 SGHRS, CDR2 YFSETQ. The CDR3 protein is CASSLDYGTSAYEQYF. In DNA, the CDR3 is TGCGCCAGCAGCTTGGATTACGGGACTAGTGCCTACGAGCAGTACTTC.

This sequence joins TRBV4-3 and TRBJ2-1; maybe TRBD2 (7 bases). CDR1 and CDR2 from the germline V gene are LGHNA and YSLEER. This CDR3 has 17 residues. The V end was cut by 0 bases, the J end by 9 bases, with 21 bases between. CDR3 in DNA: TGCGCCAGCAGCCAAGAGCTGATAGGGGGGAGGGCCGTTGAGCAGTTCTTC. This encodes CASSQELIGGRAVEQFF.

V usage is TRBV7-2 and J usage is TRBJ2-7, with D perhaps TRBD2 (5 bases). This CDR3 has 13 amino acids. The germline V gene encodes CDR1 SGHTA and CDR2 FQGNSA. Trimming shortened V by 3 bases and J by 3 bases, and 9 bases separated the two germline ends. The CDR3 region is CASSFASLYEQYF. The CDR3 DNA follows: TGTGCCAGCAGCTTCGCTAGCCTCTACGAGCAGTACTTC. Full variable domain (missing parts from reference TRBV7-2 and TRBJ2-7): GAGVSQSPSNKVTEKGKDVELRCDPISGHTALYWYRQSLGQGLEFLIYFQGNSAPDKSGLPSDRFSAERTGGSVSTLTIQRTQQEDSAVYLCASSFASLYEQYFGPGTRLTVT.

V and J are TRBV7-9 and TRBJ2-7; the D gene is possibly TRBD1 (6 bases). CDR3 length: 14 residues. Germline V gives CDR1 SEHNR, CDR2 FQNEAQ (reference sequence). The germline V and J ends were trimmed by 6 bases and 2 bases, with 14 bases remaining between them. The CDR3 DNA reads TGTGCCAGCAGTTATCAGGGGCCAGCCTACGAGCAGTACTTC. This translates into CASSYQGPAYEQYF.

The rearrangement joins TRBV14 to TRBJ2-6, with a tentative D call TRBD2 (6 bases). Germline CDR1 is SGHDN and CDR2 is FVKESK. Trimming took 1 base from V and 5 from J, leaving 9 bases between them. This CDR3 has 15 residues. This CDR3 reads CASSQVGSWANVLTF. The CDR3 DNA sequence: TGTGCCAGCAGCCAAGTCGGGAGTTGGGCCAACGTCCTGACTTTC.

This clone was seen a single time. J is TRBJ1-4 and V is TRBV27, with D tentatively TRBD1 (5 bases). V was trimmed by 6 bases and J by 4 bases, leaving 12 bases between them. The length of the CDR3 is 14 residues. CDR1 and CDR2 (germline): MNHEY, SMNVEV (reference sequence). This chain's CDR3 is CASRLGGLNEKLFF. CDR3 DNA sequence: TGTGCCAGCAGATTGGGGGGACTTAATGAAAAACTGTTTTTT.

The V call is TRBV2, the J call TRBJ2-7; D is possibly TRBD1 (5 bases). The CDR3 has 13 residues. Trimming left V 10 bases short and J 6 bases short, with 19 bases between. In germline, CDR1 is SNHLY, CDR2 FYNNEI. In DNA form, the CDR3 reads TGTGCCACCCACAGGAATACCCTTGGCGAGCAGTACTTC. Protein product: CATHRNTLGEQYF.

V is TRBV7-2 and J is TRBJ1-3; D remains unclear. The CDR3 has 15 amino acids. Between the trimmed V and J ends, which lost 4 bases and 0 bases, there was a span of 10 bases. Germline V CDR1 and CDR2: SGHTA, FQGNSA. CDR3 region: CASSSGILSGNTIYF. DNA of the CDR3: TGTGCCAGCAGCTCCGGGATTCTCTCTGGAAACACCATATATTTT.

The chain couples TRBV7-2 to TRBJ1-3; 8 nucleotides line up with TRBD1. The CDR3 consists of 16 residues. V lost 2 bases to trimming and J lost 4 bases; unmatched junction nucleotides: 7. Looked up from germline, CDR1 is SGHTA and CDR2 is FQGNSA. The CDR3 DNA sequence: TGTGCCAGCAGCTTAAGAGGGCAGGGGGCGGGAAACACCATATATTTT. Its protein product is CASSLRGQGAGNTIYF.

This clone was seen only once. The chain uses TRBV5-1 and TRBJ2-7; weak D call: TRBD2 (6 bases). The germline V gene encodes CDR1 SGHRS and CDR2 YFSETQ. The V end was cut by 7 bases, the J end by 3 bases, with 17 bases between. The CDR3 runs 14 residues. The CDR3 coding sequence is TGCGCCAGCGGACCGGGACTCGAGAACTACGAGCAGTACTTC. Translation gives CASGPGLENYEQYF.

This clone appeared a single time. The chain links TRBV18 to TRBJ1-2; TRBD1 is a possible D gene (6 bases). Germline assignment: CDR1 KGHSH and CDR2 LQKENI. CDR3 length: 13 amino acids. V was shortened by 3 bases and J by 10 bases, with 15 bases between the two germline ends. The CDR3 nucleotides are TGTGCCAGCTCACCGCTACAGGGTCGAGACTACACCTTC. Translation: CASSPLQGRDYTF.

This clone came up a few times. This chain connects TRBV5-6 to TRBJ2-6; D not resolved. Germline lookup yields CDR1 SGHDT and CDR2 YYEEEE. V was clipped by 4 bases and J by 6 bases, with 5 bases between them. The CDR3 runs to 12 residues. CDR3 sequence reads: CASSQLANVLTF. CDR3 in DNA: TGTGCCAGCAGCCAGTTGGCCAACGTCCTGACTTTC.

The CDR3 loop reads CASSLIGTDTQYF. CDR3 nucleotide sequence: TGTGCCAGCAGCTTGATAGGCACAGATACGCAGTATTTT. The rearrangement joins TRBV5-6 to TRBJ2-3; D gene unclear. The CDR3 is 13 residues long. V dropped 1 base and J dropped 1 base, with 4 bases sitting between them. In germline, CDR1 is SGHDT, CDR2 YYEEEE.

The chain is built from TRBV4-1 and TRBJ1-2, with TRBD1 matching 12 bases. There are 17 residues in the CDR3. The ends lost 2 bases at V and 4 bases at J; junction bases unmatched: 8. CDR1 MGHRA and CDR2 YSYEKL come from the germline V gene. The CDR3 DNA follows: TGCGCCAGCAGCCAACCGACGGGACAGGGGGCTGTCTATGGCTACACCTTC. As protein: CASSQPTGQGAVYGYTF.

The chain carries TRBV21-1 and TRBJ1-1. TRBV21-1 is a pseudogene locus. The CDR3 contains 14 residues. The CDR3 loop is CASSREAGSTEAFF. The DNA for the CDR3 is TGTGCCAGCAGCAGGGAGGCGGGGAGCACTGAAGCTTTCTTT.

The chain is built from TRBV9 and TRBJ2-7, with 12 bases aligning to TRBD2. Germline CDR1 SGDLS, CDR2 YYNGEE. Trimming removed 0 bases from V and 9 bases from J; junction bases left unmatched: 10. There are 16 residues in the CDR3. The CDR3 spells CASSVAELAGGGGQYF. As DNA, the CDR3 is TGTGCCAGCAGCGTAGCCGAACTAGCGGGAGGAGGGGGGCAGTACTTC. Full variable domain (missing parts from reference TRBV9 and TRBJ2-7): DSGVTQTPKHLITATGQRVTLRCSPRSGDLSVYWYQQSLDQGLQFLIQYYNGEERAKGNILERFSAQQFPDLHSELNLSSLELGDSALYFCASSVAELAGGGGQYFGPGTRLTVT.

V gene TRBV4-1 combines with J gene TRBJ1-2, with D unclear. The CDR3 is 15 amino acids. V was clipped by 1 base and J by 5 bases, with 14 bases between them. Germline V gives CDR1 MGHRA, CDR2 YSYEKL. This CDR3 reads CASSQATTVRYGYTF. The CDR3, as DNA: TGCGCCAGCAGCCAAGCGACGACTGTTAGGTATGGCTACACCTTC.

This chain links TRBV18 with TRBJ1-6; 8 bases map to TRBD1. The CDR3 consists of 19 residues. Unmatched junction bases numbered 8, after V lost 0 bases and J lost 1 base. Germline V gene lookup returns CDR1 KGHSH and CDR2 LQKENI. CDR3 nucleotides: TGTGCCAGCTCACCACCCCGGCAGGGGGCATTGTCCTATAATTCACCCCTCCACTTT. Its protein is CASSPPRQGALSYNSPLHF.

The CDR3 bases are TGTGCCAGCAGTTACTCGGACAGGGTGGACAACACCATATATTTT. Amino acid sequence: CASSYSDRVDNTIYF. The V call is TRBV6-5, the J call TRBJ1-3, with 8 nucleotides matching TRBD1. CDR3 length equals 15 residues. The ends lost 0 bases at V and 7 bases at J; junction bases unmatched: 5. Looked up from germline, CDR1 is MNHEY and CDR2 is SVGAGI.

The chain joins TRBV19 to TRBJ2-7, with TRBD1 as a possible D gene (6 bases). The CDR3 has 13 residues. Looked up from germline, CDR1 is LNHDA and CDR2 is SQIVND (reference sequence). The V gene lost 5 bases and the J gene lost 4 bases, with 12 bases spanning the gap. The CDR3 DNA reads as TGTGCCAGTAGTCCACAGGGATTTTACGAGCAGTACTTC. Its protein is CASSPQGFYEQYF. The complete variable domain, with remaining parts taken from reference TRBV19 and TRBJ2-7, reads DGGITQSPKYLFRKEGQNVTLSCEQNLNHDAMYWYRQDPGQGLRLIYYSQIVNDFQKGDIAEGYSVSREKKESFPLTVTSAQKNPTAFYLCASSPQGFYEQYFGPGTRLTVT.